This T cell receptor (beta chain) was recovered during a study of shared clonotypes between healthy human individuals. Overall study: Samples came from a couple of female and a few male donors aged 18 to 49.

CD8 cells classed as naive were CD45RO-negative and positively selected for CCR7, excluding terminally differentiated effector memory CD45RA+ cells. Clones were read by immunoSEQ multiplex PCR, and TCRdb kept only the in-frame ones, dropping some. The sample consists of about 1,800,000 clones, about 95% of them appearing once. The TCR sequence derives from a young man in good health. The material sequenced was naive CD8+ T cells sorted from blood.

CDR3 region: CASSPGMGYEQYF. In DNA, the CDR3 is TGTGCCAGCAGTCCGGGTATGGGTTACGAGCAGTACTTC. V is TRBV6-5 and J is TRBJ2-7; D unresolved. Trimming stripped 5 bases from V and 4 bases from J, with 12 bases between. Germline V gene data show CDR1 as MNHEY and CDR2 as SVGAGI. The CDR3 runs 13 residues.